The TCR beta chain under discussion was sequenced for a study of Ad26.COV2.S vaccination and SARS-CoV-2 variants (dated by TCRdb to about 2021). Background for the entire study: Donors in the vaccine arm were drawn from COV1001, a phase I-IIa trial of Ad26.COV2.S in healthy adults that was multicentre, randomized, double-blind and placebo-controlled. Ad26.COV2.S was administered intramuscularly at a dose of 5x10^10 or 1x10^11 viral particles, either as one shot or as two shots given 56 days apart. The specificity and breadth of SARS-CoV-2-reactive T cell receptors after Ad26.COV2.S vaccination were assessed by TCRbeta repertoire sequencing. A total of around 32 samples were included in the TCR-sequenced set, comprising roughly 19 Ad26.COV2.S vaccine recipients, 5 placebo recipients and 8 SARS-CoV-2 convalescent individuals. Trial participants were randomized into five groups of five: low-dose or high-dose Ad26.COV2.S given once or twice, or placebo on both occasions. Investigators did not know the trial group allocation while performing experiments and assessing outcomes. The study at large found these results: Spike-specific TCR breadth was higher in Ad26.COV2.S recipients than in placebo recipients (P = 0.0014). Comparing responses between vaccine doses or regimens was not something the study was powered to do. It was noted by the authors that total T cell responses may have been underestimated by the TCR breadth and depth analyses. Vaccine and placebo recipients had comparable non-spike TCR breadth, which fits with the vaccine containing only spike. After vaccination, spike-specific CD8+ and CD4+ T cell responses were reported to show substantial breadth.

Concerning this clone itself: The specificity of this receptor is unknown. Per-nucleotide qualities are absent, and no much larger clonotype sits a single base away.

The germline V gene provides CDR1 SGHRS and CDR2 YFSETQ. Trimming removed 10 bases from V and 2 bases from J; the gene matches leave 8 bases unexplained. Measured from the cysteine to the phenylalanine, the CDR3 is 14 residues long. CDR3 DNA is the only sequence kept; it has 42 bases, read in frame from the first base. The immunoSEQ Assay was the method used to sequence TCRbeta CDR3 regions. After extraction, genomic DNA underwent amplification by bias-controlled multiplex PCR, followed by high-throughput sequencing. The study's processing was this. Collapsing and filtering of sequences were performed to quantify the absolute abundance of each unique TCRbeta CDR3 region. Usable DNA was measured by amplifying reference genes present in all nucleated cells, and TCRbeta template counts were normalized to that usable DNA to estimate T cell fraction. Repertoire TCRs were annotated as SARS-CoV-2-specific by exact matching of V gene, CDR3 amino acid sequence and J gene to a known reactive TCR set. MIRA supplied the reference SARS-CoV-2 TCR set, which was filtered for enrichment in COVID-19-positive ImmuneCODE repertoires so that public or cross-reactive TCRs were removed. Drawing on the MIRA antigens, annotated TCRs were analysed further at the level of specific ORF or position within ORF. Breadth was defined as the number of annotated unique rearrangements divided by the total number of unique productive rearrangements, and depth was defined as the summed frequency of the annotated unique rearrangements. Two-sided Wilcoxon rank-sum tests were applied when comparing TCR breadth between groups. As stored in TCRdb, this immuneACCESS dataset retains in-frame rearrangements with V and J assigned. A fraction of the clones does not appear; measured against another copy, unresolved V genes explain less than half of the discrepancy, and the remainder lacks a known reason. D and trimming come from the DNA, and the V and J calls and clone size come from that table. For this sample the table gives more than 300,000 clones, of which around 89% were detected only once. The top ten clones comprise 5% of the sample.

In light of the paper, this sample's treatment or condition label describes: around 19 received Ad26.COV2.S at low or high dose, single or two shots; roughly five received placebo; per-sample allocation not given. Repertoires of vaccine and placebo recipients were sequenced from samples collected on day 63 after the first injection. Between 29 July and 7 August 2020, Cohort 1b enrolled some 25 adults aged 18-55 years at one site in Boston, USA. Ad26.COV2.S was a replication-incompetent adenovirus type 26 vector expressing a prefusion-stabilized SARS-CoV-2 spike protein from the original Wuhan strain.

The sequenced sample was peripheral blood, obtained in a trial of Ad26.COV2.S vaccine versus placebo. The clonotype was recovered from a person aged 18 to 59 who received the Ad26.COV2.S COVID-19 vaccine or a placebo. The chain is encoded by TRBV5-1 joined to TRBJ2-2; TRBD1 agrees with 7 junctional bases. The nucleotides read TGCGCCTCCTCGACAGGGAGCAACACCGGGGAGCTGTTTTTT. The translation is CASSTGSNTGELFF.